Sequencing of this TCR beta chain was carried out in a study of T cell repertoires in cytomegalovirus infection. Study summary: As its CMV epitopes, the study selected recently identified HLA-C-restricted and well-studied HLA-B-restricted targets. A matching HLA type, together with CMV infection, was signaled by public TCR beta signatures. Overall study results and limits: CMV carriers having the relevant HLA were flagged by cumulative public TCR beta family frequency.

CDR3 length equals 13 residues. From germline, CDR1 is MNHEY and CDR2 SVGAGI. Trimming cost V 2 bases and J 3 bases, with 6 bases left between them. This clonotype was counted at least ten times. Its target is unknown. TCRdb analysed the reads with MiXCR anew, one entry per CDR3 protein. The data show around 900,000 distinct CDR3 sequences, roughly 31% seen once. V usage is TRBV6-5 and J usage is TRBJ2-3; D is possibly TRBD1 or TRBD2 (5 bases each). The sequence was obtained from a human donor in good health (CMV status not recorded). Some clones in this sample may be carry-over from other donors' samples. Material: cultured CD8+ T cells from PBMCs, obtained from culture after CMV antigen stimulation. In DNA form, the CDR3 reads TGTGCCAGCAGTTACGGGGGTACAGATACGCAGTATTTT. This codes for CASSYGGTDTQYF.